The sequence of this T cell receptor (beta chain) was determined in a study of T cell clones after liver transplantation. Study summary: Third-party-reactive TCRbeta sequences from pre-transplant mixed lymphocyte reactions served as antigen-independent comparators. Patients counted as tolerant after at least one year off all immunosuppression, enzymes not exceeding twice normal. Study-wide results and limits: In 5 of 8 subjects, circulating graft-donor-reactive CD4 TCRbeta sequences fell significantly after transplant.

Using immunoSEQ multiplex PCR, the repertoire was profiled, and TCRdb retains in-frame clones only, with some absent. In the table there are 55,000 or so clones, about two thirds of which are singletons. On this clone: Its target is not known.

Unstimulated PBMCs were sorted into CD3+CD4+ and CD3+CD8+ populations. CDR1 and CDR2 from the germline V gene are MNHEY and SVGAGI. The CDR3 contains 14 residues. V was pared by 6 bases and J by 4 bases, with 6 bases of the junction left unmatched. The sequencing here drew on CD4+ T cells from blood, taken before liver transplant. This TCR came from a human donor who received a liver transplant. The rearrangement uses TRBV6-5 and TRBJ1-5, with 7 bases matching TRBD1. CDR3 bases: TGTGCCAGCAGCCATCGGGACAGTAATCAGCCCCAGCATTTT. Its translation: CASSHRDSNQPQHF.